This TCR beta chain was retrieved from a study of T cell therapy after organ transplantation. Study in general: Expansion used a peptide pool of 30 HLA class I and II CMV epitopes. General study results and limits: Minimal repertoire change after therapy followed marked pretherapy expansions in nonresponders.

Profiling relied on immunoSEQ multiplex PCR, and the TCRdb table lists in-frame clones only, not all of them. The table shows 45,000 to 50,000 clones, with about 95% occurring only once. Of note for this clone: Its cognate antigen is unknown.

The V gene's germline CDR1 is MNHEY and CDR2 SVGAGI. Trimming took 4 bases from V and 4 from J, leaving 10 bases between them. CDR3 length equals 13 residues. Sequenced here: CD8+ T cells from blood, sampled before autologous CMV-specific T cell therapy. V usage is TRBV6-5 and J usage is TRBJ1-1; D is unresolved. This TCR derives from a human patient who had received a solid organ transplant and had CMV disease. The DNA for the CDR3 is TGTGCCAGCAGTTTCGGGTTGGGCACTGAAGCTTTCTTT. This translates into CASSFGLGTEAFF.